Below are 24 T cell receptor beta chains sequenced from a single sample in a study of blood T cell repertoires in COVID-19. Assay: immunoSEQ multiplex PCR; the TCRdb copy retains only in-frame clones and omits some. Here the sample spans more than 85,000 clones, around 85% being singletons. The sample consisted of peripheral blood. These TCRs come from a woman between 55 and 75 years old with acute or convalescent COVID-19.

The chain recombines TRBV2 with TRBJ1-5; weak D call: TRBD1 (5 bases). The germline gives CDR1 SNHLY, CDR2 FYNNEI. Trimming took off 2 bases at V and 9 bases at J, with 17 bases between the two ends. The CDR3 totals 15 residues. This CDR3 reads CASSESQGDGMPQHF. The CDR3 DNA sequence: TGTGCCAGCAGTGAAAGTCAAGGGGATGGTATGCCCCAGCATTTT.

V usage is TRBV11-3 and J usage is TRBJ1-1; TRBD1 is a possible D gene (6 bases). The CDR3 has 16 residues. CDR1 SGHNT and CDR2 YENEEA come from the germline V gene. V was pared by 0 bases and J by 6 bases, with 17 bases between. The CDR3 DNA sequence: TGTGCCAGCAGCTTAGAGGCGCACCAGGGGAGTCCTGAAGCTTTCTTT. Its protein is CASSLEAHQGSPEAFF.

V usage is TRBV27 and J usage is TRBJ1-1; the D gene is possibly TRBD1 (6 bases). The CDR3 runs 16 residues. Germline lookup yields CDR1 MNHEY and CDR2 SMNVEV (reference sequence). Trimming removed 3 bases from V and 0 bases from J, with 14 bases in between. CDR3 in DNA: TGTGCCAGCAGTTTCAACCCTTGGGGGCTGAACACTGAAGCTTTCTTT. It translates to CASSFNPWGLNTEAFF.

V gene TRBV2 combines with J gene TRBJ1-2; TRBD1 agrees at 7 bases. The V gene end was trimmed by 5 bases and the J gene end by 7 bases; junction bases not matched to a gene: 1. The V gene's germline CDR1 is SNHLY and CDR2 FYNNEI. The CDR3 is 11 residues long. In DNA form, the CDR3 reads TGTGCCAGCAGTACAGGGGTTGGCTACACCTTC. It translates to CASSTGVGYTF.

The V gene is TRBV5-1, the J gene TRBJ2-7; 9 bases are a match to TRBD1. This CDR3 comprises 15 residues. Germline values: CDR1 SGHRS, CDR2 YFSETQ. The V gene end was trimmed by 7 bases and the J gene end by 0 bases; junction bases not matched to a gene: 8. As DNA, the CDR3 is TGCGCCAGCCCTAGGGGACAGGGTAGCTCCTACGAGCAGTACTTC. Translated, it gives CASPRGQGSSYEQYF. The full variable domain, rest sourced from reference TRBV5-1 and TRBJ2-7, is KAGVTQTPRYLIKTRGQQVTLSCSPISGHRSVSWYQQTPGQGLQFLFEYFSETQRNKGNFPGRFSGRQFSNSRSEMNVSTLELGDSALYLCASPRGQGSSYEQYFGPGTRLTVT.

The chain couples TRBV7-8 to TRBJ1-4; no reliable D call. CDR3 size: 12 residues. The germline V gene encodes CDR1 SGHVS and CDR2 FQNEAQ. Trimming took off 6 bases at V and 15 bases at J, with 17 bases between the two ends. This CDR3 is CASRTVSGTMFF. CDR3 DNA sequence: TGTGCCAGCAGGACGGTATCCGGAACTATGTTTTTT.

The chain employs TRBV7-9 and TRBJ1-2; D gene unclear. The V end lost 3 bases, the J end lost 7 bases, and 9 bases lay between the germline ends. CDR3 length: 12 residues. Germline V gene sequence: CDR1 SEHNR, CDR2 FQNEAQ (reference sequence). CDR3 nucleotides: TGTGCCAGCAGCTTTTTCCAGGTTGGCTACACCTTC. Its translation is CASSFFQVGYTF.

The chain recombines TRBV5-4 with TRBJ1-4; 8 bases are shared with TRBD1. The CDR3 is made up of 14 amino acids. Trimming cost V 4 bases and J 7 bases; bases outside gene matches: 6. Germline CDR1 is SGHNT and CDR2 is YYREEE (reference sequence). CDR3 in amino acids: CASSVTGGGEKLFF. The CDR3 DNA follows: TGTGCCAGCAGCGTCACAGGGGGTGGTGAAAAACTGTTTTTT.

The chain uses TRBV7-9 and TRBJ1-6, with unresolved D. CDR3 length equals 14 residues. Trimming took 6 bases from V and 10 from J, leaving 16 bases between them. The germline CDR1 and CDR2 sequences are SEHNR and FQNEAQ (reference sequence). As DNA, the CDR3 is TGTGCCAGCAGTCGCGGAAGCGAGGGCTCACCCCTCCACTTT. This codes for CASSRGSEGSPLHF.

The rearrangement links TRBV30 to TRBJ1-1, with no clear D. Germline CDR1 GTSNPN, CDR2 SVGIG (reference sequence). This CDR3 comprises 14 residues. Trimming shortened V by 4 bases and J by 1 base, and 13 bases separated the two germline ends. The CDR3 region is CAWKRPLPNTEAFF. The CDR3 nucleotides read TGTGCCTGGAAGCGGCCGCTGCCGAACACTGAAGCTTTCTTT. Looking up the rest from reference TRBV30 and TRBJ1-1 gives the full variable domain: SQTIHQWPATLVQPVGSPLSLECTVEGTSNPNLYWYRQAAGRGLQLLFYSVGIGQISSEVPQNLSASRPQDRQFILSSKKLLLSDSGFYLCAWKRPLPNTEAFFGQGTRLTVV.

The chain couples TRBV18 to TRBJ1-1; D ambiguous. The germline CDR1 and CDR2 sequences are KGHSH and LQKENI. Trimming took off 6 bases at V and 1 base at J, with 9 bases between the two ends. The CDR3 covers 13 residues. Here the CDR3 DNA reads TGTGCCAGCTCCCCTCGGGGGAACACTGAAGCTTTCTTT. Translating it yields CASSPRGNTEAFF.

The gene calls are TRBV19 and TRBJ1-5; 10 nucleotides match TRBD1. V lost 5 bases, J lost 6 bases, and 4 bases stayed unmatched. This CDR3 has 14 amino acids. From germline, CDR1 is LNHDA and CDR2 SQIVND (reference sequence). CDR3 DNA: TGTGCCAGTAGTGGGACAGGGGTAGGTCAGCCCCAGCATTTT. Its translation: CASSGTGVGQPQHF. Using reference TRBV19 and TRBJ1-5 for the parts outside the CDR3, the full variable domain is DGGITQSPKYLFRKEGQNVTLSCEQNLNHDAMYWYRQDPGQGLRLIYYSQIVNDFQKGDIAEGYSVSREKKESFPLTVTSAQKNPTAFYLCASSGTGVGQPQHFGDGTRLSIL.

The chain recombines TRBV28 with TRBJ1-1; 8 bases line up with TRBD1. The CDR3 sequence is 14 residues long. Germline lookup yields CDR1 MDHEN and CDR2 SYDVKM. J lost 0 bases, V lost 6 bases, and 3 bases had no gene match. The CDR3, as DNA: TGTGCCAGCAGCTCGGGACAGGTGAACACTGAAGCTTTCTTT. It codes for CASSSGQVNTEAFF.

This clone was seen more than once but under ten times. The rearrangement joins TRBV25-1 to TRBJ1-6; D possibly corresponds to TRBD1 (5 bases). CDR1 and CDR2 from the germline V gene are MGHDK and SYGVNS. V was pared by 6 bases and J by 3 bases, with 12 bases between. The CDR3 totals 15 residues. The CDR3 is CASSRQTDYNSPLHF. In DNA, the CDR3 is TGTGCCAGCAGCAGGCAGACAGACTATAATTCACCCCTCCACTTT.

The V and J genes are TRBV5-4 and TRBJ2-5; D is unclear. From germline, CDR1 is SGHNT and CDR2 YYREEE (reference sequence). The CDR3 consists of 13 residues. The ends were cut back, 1 base at V and 2 bases at J, with 6 bases in the middle. CDR3 protein: CASSLNTQETQYF. In DNA form, the CDR3 reads TGTGCCAGCAGCTTGAATACTCAAGAGACCCAGTACTTC.

V usage is TRBV7-9 and J usage is TRBJ2-1; TRBD1 matches 7 bases. The ends lost 5 bases at V and 4 bases at J; junction bases unmatched: 5. The CDR3 is made up of 14 amino acids. CDR1 SEHNR and CDR2 FQNEAQ come from the germline V gene (reference sequence). The CDR3 bases are TGTGCCAGCAGCCCGGGACAGCTGTACAATGAGCAGTTCTTC. This codes for CASSPGQLYNEQFF.

The chain couples TRBV7-2 to TRBJ2-1; 9 bases fit TRBD2. Germline lookup yields CDR1 SGHTA and CDR2 FQGNSA. Trimming took 6 bases from V and 0 from J; bases not matched to a gene: 12. This CDR3 spans 18 amino acids. In nucleotides, the CDR3 is TGTGCCAGCAGACAAAGTGGGACTAGCCCGAGCTCCTACAATGAGCAGTTCTTC. This gives the protein CASRQSGTSPSSYNEQFF.

The sample holds one count of this clone. The chain is built from TRBV10-3 and TRBJ2-2, with 8 bases fitting TRBD1. The CDR3 extends over 13 amino acids. Germline V CDR1 and CDR2: ENHRY, SYGVKD. The DNA for the CDR3 is TGTGTTACAGGGACAGGACAAACACCGCGCCTGTTTTTT. This gives the protein CVTGTGQTPRLFF.

This chain uses TRBV19 with TRBJ2-7, with D perhaps TRBD2 (5 bases). Looked up from germline, CDR1 is LNHDA and CDR2 is SQIVND (reference sequence). The V end lost 1 base, the J end lost 9 bases, and 13 bases lay between the germline ends. The CDR3 is 13 residues long. The CDR3 region has the DNA TGTGCCAGTAGTATAGTTGAAGGGAGCGTGCAGTACTTC. This codes for CASSIVEGSVQYF. Full variable domain (missing parts from reference TRBV19 and TRBJ2-7): DGGITQSPKYLFRKEGQNVTLSCEQNLNHDAMYWYRQDPGQGLRLIYYSQIVNDFQKGDIAEGYSVSREKKESFPLTVTSAQKNPTAFYLCASSIVEGSVQYFGPGTRLTVT.

This clone was observed once. This chain uses TRBV19 with TRBJ2-3, with a weak D call TRBD1 (7 bases). The CDR3 runs to 15 residues. V shed 7 bases and J shed 3 bases, with 17 bases lying between them. Germline-derived CDR1 and CDR2 are LNHDA and SQIVND (reference sequence). The CDR3 spells CASKGAGGRTDTQYF. CDR3 DNA: TGTGCCAGTAAGGGGGCAGGGGGGAGAACAGATACGCAGTATTTT.

This rearrangement joins TRBV18 to TRBJ1-6; D is unresolved. Germline lookup yields CDR1 KGHSH and CDR2 LQKENI. Trimming pared 0 bases from V and 7 bases from J, leaving 10 bases between. The CDR3 runs to 15 residues. CDR3 DNA: TGTGCCAGCTCACCACCGCGGAACCAGAATTCACCCCTCCACTTT. Translating gives CASSPPRNQNSPLHF.

The rearrangement links TRBV4-3 to TRBJ1-1; D unclear. The V gene's germline CDR1 is LGHNA and CDR2 YSLEER. Trimming cost V 0 bases and J 10 bases, with 27 bases left between them. This CDR3 region has 18 residues. CDR3 sequence (DNA): TGCGCCAGCAGCCAAGATTCGGTAAACTGGGCAGGCTCAAAGGCAGCTTTCTTT. Translating it yields CASSQDSVNWAGSKAAFF.

This sequence joins TRBV28 and TRBJ1-6; TRBD1 matches 9 bases. V lost 5 bases to trimming and J lost 7 bases; unmatched junction nucleotides: 9. The CDR3 spans 16 residues. The germline gives CDR1 MDHEN, CDR2 SYDVKM. The CDR3 here is CASSVTGGGENSPLHF. The CDR3 nucleotides are TGTGCCAGCAGTGTTACAGGGGGCGGAGAGAATTCACCCCTCCACTTT. Full variable domain (outside the CDR3, taken from reference TRBV28 and TRBJ1-6): DVKVTQSSRYLVKRTGEKVFLECVQDMDHENMFWYRQDPGLGLRLIYFSYDVKMKEKGDIPEGYSVSREKKERFSLILESASTNQTSMYLCASSVTGGGENSPLHFGNGTRLTVT.

The J gene is TRBJ1-2, the V gene TRBV13; TRBD1 agrees at 8 bases. The germline gives CDR1 PRHDT, CDR2 FYEKMQ (reference sequence). After removal of 7 bases from V and 7 bases from J, the junction contained 14 bases not matched to a gene. This CDR3 has 15 amino acids. CDR3 in amino acids: CASTNSDREGSGYTF. In DNA, the CDR3 is TGTGCCAGCACGAACTCGGACAGGGAGGGATCTGGCTACACCTTC.